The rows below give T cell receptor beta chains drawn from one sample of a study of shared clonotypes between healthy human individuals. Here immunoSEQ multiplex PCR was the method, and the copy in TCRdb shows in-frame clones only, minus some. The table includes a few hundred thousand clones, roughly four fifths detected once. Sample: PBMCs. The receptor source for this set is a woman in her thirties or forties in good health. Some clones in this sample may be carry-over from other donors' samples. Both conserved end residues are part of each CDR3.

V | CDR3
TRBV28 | CASRPQGSGNTIYF
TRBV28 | CASGREEQYF
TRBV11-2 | CASSLVPQHSGNTIYF
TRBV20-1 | CSARETRGYTF
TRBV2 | CASSEWSEADTQYF
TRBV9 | CASSPQIGGGLSYEQYF
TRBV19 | CASSPSASSYNEQFF
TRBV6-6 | CASSPGELAQPQHF
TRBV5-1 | CASSLGGAGSTDTQYF
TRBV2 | CASSPGHEIYEQYF
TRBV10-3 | CAIREAGGSNQPQHF
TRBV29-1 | CSVLIGARYSGANVLTF
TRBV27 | CASSLRPTGGLVTQYF
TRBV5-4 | CASSLSLSGIIYGYTF
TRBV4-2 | CASSLPGAPFSSYNEQFF
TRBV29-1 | CSVDIVRGPYNEQFF
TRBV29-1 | CSVRTEANYGYTF
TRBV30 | CAWRRGNYGYTF
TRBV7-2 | CASSAGSSGRALEQFF
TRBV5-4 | CASSPTPDSMNTEAFF
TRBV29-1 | CSAPSLAGATDTQYF
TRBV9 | CASSLGNSAETQYF
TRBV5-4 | CASSSRTGKGAAQGEQYF
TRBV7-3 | CASSDTRLPLSSYNEQFF
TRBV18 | CASSLTITIGQGLRNEQFF
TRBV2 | CASSPKISYEQYF
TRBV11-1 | CASGTRTGGADTQYF
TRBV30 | CAWGHSGNTIYF
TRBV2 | CASTWGGRGEQYF
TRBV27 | CAGSFRTGFDTETFF
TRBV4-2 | CASSLRQGLATEAFF